This TCR beta chain was documented in a study of early T cells in non-severe SARS-CoV-2 infection. Overall study: Alpha and beta chains were unpaired, from unsorted whole-blood bulk RNA.

V lost 6 bases to trimming and J lost 1 base; unmatched junction nucleotides: 6. This CDR3 has 13 amino acids. Germline V gene lookup returns CDR1 DFQATT and CDR2 SNEGSKA (reference sequence). This clonotype was seen many times. One entry per CDR3 protein results from TCRdb running MiXCR on the 5' RACE reads. The sample has around 62,000 distinct CDR3 sequences, roughly an eighth seen once; the top ten hold over 3%. V usage is TRBV20-1 and J usage is TRBJ2-7, with 7 bases aligning to TRBD1. The sample was whole blood. The sequence came from an adult who was a healthcare worker with PCR-confirmed SARS-CoV-2 infection or an uninfected control (not recorded which). The CDR3 DNA is TGCAGTGCCCCCGGGACAGATTCCTACGAGCAGTACTTC. Residues: CSAPGTDSYEQYF.